These 26 T cell receptor beta chains originate from one sample sequenced in a study of T cell clonotyping in hematopoietic cell transplantation. TCRdb's table, derived via immunoSEQ multiplex PCR, lists solely in-frame clones and lacks some. The repertoire holds around 45,000 clones, with roughly 80% as singletons. Stated time point: recipient sample about 28 days before transplant, after cytoreduction. This sample comprised peripheral blood mononuclear cells, obtained before stem cell transplant. These TCRs come from a man in his 60s with myelodysplastic syndrome. Some clones in this sample may be carry-over from other donors' samples.

The chain has TRBV5-6 and TRBJ2-5; perhaps TRBD2 as D (7 bases). This CDR3 is built from 15 residues. CDR1 is SGHDT, CDR2 YYEEEE, per germline. V lost 2 bases and J lost 4, with 15 bases in between. The CDR3 is CASSLGGARGETQYF. The CDR3 nucleotides read TGTGCCAGCAGCTTAGGGGGGGCTCGGGGAGAGACCCAGTACTTC.

The table lists this clone with a count of one. The genes are TRBV11-3 and TRBJ2-5; 8 bases line up with TRBD2. CDR3 length: 15 residues. Per germline, CDR1 SGHNT and CDR2 YENEEA. Trimming at V came to 5 bases and at J to 0 bases, leaving 5 bases not matched to a gene. Here the CDR3 reads CASSTGGAYQETQYF. The CDR3 bases are TGTGCCAGCAGCACCGGGGGGGCCTACCAAGAGACCCAGTACTTC.

The chain uses TRBV2 and TRBJ1-1, with 9 bases identical to TRBD1. The germline V gene encodes CDR1 SNHLY and CDR2 FYNNEI. This CDR3 region has 15 residues. Trimming removed 2 bases from V and 4 bases from J; junction bases left unmatched: 5. The CDR3 DNA follows: TGTGCCAGCAGTGAACAACAGGGGGCCGGCACTGAAGCTTTCTTT. Encoded protein: CASSEQQGAGTEAFF.

CDR3 protein: CASSSSREAFF. The CDR3 DNA follows: TGTGCCAGCAGTTCGAGCAGGGAAGCTTTCTTT. The chain uses TRBV28 and TRBJ1-1; no clear D gene. Germline V lookup: CDR1 MDHEN, CDR2 SYDVKM. This CDR3 contains 11 residues. V was trimmed by 4 bases and J by 8 bases, leaving 8 bases between them.

This clone was picked up a small number of times. This chain links TRBV27 with TRBJ1-6; D call uncertain. Trimming stripped 4 bases from V and 9 bases from J, with 13 bases between. Germline-derived CDR1 and CDR2 are MNHEY and SMNVEV (reference sequence). The CDR3 has 14 amino acids. In nucleotides, the CDR3 is TGTGCCAGCAGTTCAGGTACAAGTGGTTCACCCCTCCACTTT. Protein product: CASSSGTSGSPLHF.

V and J are TRBV6-5 and TRBJ1-3; 9 nucleotides line up with TRBD1. This CDR3 is 14 amino acids long. V was pared by 7 bases and J by 5 bases, with 6 bases of the junction left unmatched. Germline V lookup: CDR1 MNHEY, CDR2 SVGAGI. The CDR3 sequence: CASTEGTGRNTIYF. The CDR3 DNA sequence: TGTGCCAGCACCGAGGGGACAGGGAGAAACACCATATATTTT.

This rearrangement joins TRBV5-8 to TRBJ2-3; TRBD2 agrees at 8 bases. Germline CDR1 reads SGHTS; CDR2 reads YDEGEE. V gave up 2 bases and J gave up 0 bases; unmatched junction bases: 8. The CDR3 is 17 amino acids. CDR3 region: CASSLGGGISSTDTQYF. The DNA for the CDR3 is TGTGCCAGCAGCTTAGGCGGGGGGATTTCTAGCACAGATACGCAGTATTTT.

The DNA of the CDR3 is TGTGCCTGGAGTGTAGGTTGGACAGGGGGCTACACCTTC. It codes for CAWSVGWTGGYTF. The genes are TRBV30 and TRBJ1-2; 8 positions match TRBD1. Germline CDR1 and CDR2: GTSNPN and SVGIG (reference sequence). The CDR3 extends over 13 amino acids. V lost 0 bases, J lost 8 bases, and 5 bases stayed unmatched.

This chain links TRBV5-6 with TRBJ1-5, with D uncertain. Trimming took 2 bases from V and 4 from J, leaving 13 bases between them. Per germline, CDR1 SGHDT and CDR2 YYEEEE. The CDR3 sequence is 15 residues long. Here the CDR3 reads CASSLGGSGNQPQHF. The DNA of the CDR3 is TGTGCCAGCAGCTTAGGAGGATCGGGGAATCAGCCCCAGCATTTT.

The V gene is TRBV27, the J gene TRBJ1-5; 10 bases map to TRBD1. CDR3 length: 16 residues. Germline V CDR1 and CDR2: MNHEY, SMNVEV (reference sequence). The J segment lost 0 bases and the V segment lost 7 bases, leaving 6 bases of the junction unmatched. The CDR3 coding sequence is TGTGCCAGCAAGAGGACAGGGGGGAATAGCAATCAGCCCCAGCATTTT. It translates to CASKRTGGNSNQPQHF.

The rearrangement uses TRBV30 and TRBJ1-3, with D possibly being TRBD1 (6 bases). The CDR3 runs to 15 residues. The germline CDR1 and CDR2 sequences are GTSNPN and SVGIG (reference sequence). V gave up 0 bases and J gave up 2 bases, with 11 bases separating them. The CDR3 nucleotides read TGTGCCTGGAGTGTAGGGGGGCTCGCTGGAAACACCATATATTTT. This translates into CAWSVGGLAGNTIYF.

The chain employs TRBV7-9 and TRBJ2-1; maybe TRBD2 (5 bases). Germline V gives CDR1 SEHNR, CDR2 FQNEAQ (reference sequence). V was pared by 6 bases and J by 3 bases, with 6 bases between. The CDR3 has 12 residues. CDR3: CASRLGYNEQFF. The CDR3 coding sequence is TGTGCCAGCAGACTAGGCTACAATGAGCAGTTCTTC.

V gene TRBV7-3 combines with J gene TRBJ2-6; 8 bases agree with TRBD1. CDR1 is SGHTA and CDR2 is FQGTGA in the germline V gene. V dropped 2 bases and J dropped 2; count of bases not matched to a gene: 5. The CDR3 spans 17 residues. CDR3 DNA: TGTGCCAGCAGCTTACTTCCGACAGGGGCTGGGGCCAACGTCCTGACTTTC. Protein product: CASSLLPTGAGANVLTF.

This chain's CDR3 is CAWSGGLPRRFF. The CDR3 DNA sequence: TGTGCCTGGAGTGGGGGCCTCCCCCGGAGGTTCTTC. The chain recombines TRBV30 with TRBJ2-1, with D perhaps matching TRBD1 (5 bases). Trimming removed 1 base at V and 15 bases at J, with 16 bases between. Germline loops: CDR1 GTSNPN, CDR2 SVGIG (reference sequence). There are 12 residues in the CDR3.

The CDR3 loop is CASSPIGTGGVEKLFF. For the CDR3, the DNA is TGTGCCAGCAGCCCGATAGGGACAGGGGGCGTTGAAAAACTGTTTTTT. The rearrangement joins TRBV6-6 to TRBJ1-4; TRBD1 matches 12 bases. The CDR3 extends over 16 amino acids. The germline gives CDR1 MNHNY, CDR2 SVGAGI (reference sequence). The ends lost 6 bases at V and 7 bases at J; junction bases unmatched: 9.

The chain employs TRBV6-7 and TRBJ2-4; D tentatively fits TRBD1 or TRBD2 (5 bases each). TRBV6-7 is treated as an ORF (open reading frame) with a function not yet certain. The CDR3 runs to 15 residues. The ends were cut back, 0 bases at V and 5 bases at J, with 11 bases in the middle. CDR3 sequence: CASSYSGRGENIQYF. CDR3 sequence (DNA): TGTGCCAGCAGTTACTCGGGTAGGGGAGAAAACATTCAGTACTTC.

The chain has TRBV7-2 and TRBJ2-7; TRBD2 is a possible D gene (6 bases). V lost 5 bases and J 4 bases, leaving 15 bases between the germline ends. The CDR3 length is 14 residues. Germline V gives CDR1 SGHTA, CDR2 FQGNSA. The CDR3: CASSRTNRGYEQYF. The CDR3 region has the DNA TGTGCCAGCAGCCGTACTAACCGGGGGTACGAGCAGTACTTC.

The chain is built from TRBV30 and TRBJ2-2; TRBD2 aligns across 11 bases. Germline CDR1 and CDR2: GTSNPN and SVGIG (reference sequence). The CDR3 length is 12 residues. In DNA, the CDR3 is TGTGCTATTAGCGGGGGGGCCGGGGAGCTGTTTTTT. It codes for CAISGGAGELFF.

This clone was seen just once. V gene TRBV6-5 combines with J gene TRBJ2-6; D might be TRBD1 or TRBD2, each matching 7 bases. In germline, CDR1 is MNHEY, CDR2 SVGAGI. The CDR3 extends over 15 amino acids. Trimming left V 10 bases short and J 2 bases short, with 15 bases between. The CDR3 loop reads CATREGAAGANVLTF. The DNA of the CDR3 is TGTGCCACCAGGGAGGGGGCAGCTGGGGCCAACGTCCTGACTTTC.

The rearrangement joins TRBV5-1 to TRBJ2-5; D uncertain. The CDR3 totals 12 residues. Germline-derived CDR1 and CDR2 are SGHRS and YFSETQ. V was shortened by 2 bases and J by 5 bases, with 7 bases between the two germline ends. CDR3 nucleotide sequence: TGCGCCAGCAGCTTTTCTGGCGAGACCCAGTACTTC. Its translation: CASSFSGETQYF.

The chain joins TRBV9 to TRBJ2-2, with D perhaps matching TRBD1 (5 bases). Germline V gives CDR1 SGDLS, CDR2 YYNGEE. With 3 bases removed from V and 3 bases from J, the gap between germline ends came to 9 bases. The CDR3 consists of 14 residues. This CDR3 is CASSGVGHTGELFF. The CDR3 nucleotides are TGTGCCAGCAGCGGGGTGGGGCACACCGGGGAGCTGTTTTTT.

CDR3 in DNA: TGTGCCAGCAGCTTAGCGTCTAGCGGGGGGCCCACAGATACGCAGTATTTT. This translates into CASSLASSGGPTDTQYF. The chain recombines TRBV7-2 with TRBJ2-3; 11 bases line up with TRBD2. The CDR3 is 17 residues long. Germline loops: CDR1 SGHTA, CDR2 FQGNSA. The junction had 4 bases not matched to a gene; V was cut back by 0 bases and J by 2 bases.

CDR3 in amino acids: CASTFSGPSETQYF. The CDR3 DNA sequence: TGTGCCAGTACCTTCTCGGGGCCATCGGAGACCCAGTACTTC. The chain carries TRBV19 and TRBJ2-5; the D gene could be TRBD1 or TRBD2 (5 bases each). This CDR3 is 14 amino acids long. V lost 7 bases to trimming and J lost 5 bases, with 17 bases between them. Germline CDR1 reads LNHDA; CDR2 reads SQIVND (reference sequence).

The V and J genes are TRBV7-6 and TRBJ2-5; D uncertain. Germline-derived CDR1 and CDR2 are SGHVS and FNYEAQ. Trimming stripped 1 base from V and 1 base from J, with 7 bases between. The CDR3 is 14 amino acids. The CDR3 region is CASSLGRGQETQYF. The DNA for the CDR3 is TGTGCCAGCAGCTTAGGGCGCGGCCAAGAGACCCAGTACTTC.

The chain has TRBV5-1 and TRBJ2-3; 7 bases agree with TRBD1. Germline values: CDR1 SGHRS, CDR2 YFSETQ. J was trimmed by 5 bases and V by 0 bases; bases with no gene match: 3. This CDR3 has 14 residues. CDR3 sequence (DNA): TGCGCCAGCAGCTTGGGACAGGGCGGAGATACGCAGTATTTT. Residues: CASSLGQGGDTQYF. The full variable domain, rest sourced from reference TRBV5-1 and TRBJ2-3, is KAGVTQTPRYLIKTRGQQVTLSCSPISGHRSVSWYQQTPGQGLQFLFEYFSETQRNKGNFPGRFSGRQFSNSRSEMNVSTLELGDSALYLCASSLGQGGDTQYFGPGTRLTVL.

The gene calls are TRBV27 and TRBJ1-4; D ambiguous. Trimming removed 6 bases at V and 3 bases at J, with 14 bases between. Germline values: CDR1 MNHEY, CDR2 SMNVEV (reference sequence). The CDR3 length is 15 residues. The CDR3 sequence: CASSSSAFSNEKLFF. The CDR3, as DNA: TGTGCCAGCAGCTCCAGTGCTTTTTCTAATGAAAAACTGTTTTTT.